This paragraph covers one TCR beta chain sequence. What it binds is unknown. The sample comes from a study of cytomegalovirus exposure and HLA in healthy donors. The study's findings and limits: It was approximately 160 TCR beta chains that were listed as cytomegalovirus-associated. In a later analysis, first-cohort TCR clusters were found to tend to co-occur in the approximately 120 validation repertoires.

The donors were members of the validation cohort, which comprised 120 subjects and was separate from the first cohort of 666 subjects. Trimming cost V 3 bases and J 6 bases, with 13 bases left between them. Germline loops: CDR1 SGHRS, CDR2 YFSETQ. This CDR3 contains 14 residues. Generated by immunoSEQ multiplex PCR, the TCRdb table keeps only in-frame clones and is missing some. The sample lists roughly 120,000 clones, approximately 89% occurring once. This sequence was found in a young woman in good health and CMV-seronegative. The source material was PBMCs. The J gene is TRBJ1-3, the V gene TRBV5-1; D possibly corresponds to TRBD1 (6 bases). This CDR3 is CASSSTGYKNTIYF. The DNA for the CDR3 is TGCGCCAGCAGCTCAACAGGGTACAAAAACACCATATATTTT.